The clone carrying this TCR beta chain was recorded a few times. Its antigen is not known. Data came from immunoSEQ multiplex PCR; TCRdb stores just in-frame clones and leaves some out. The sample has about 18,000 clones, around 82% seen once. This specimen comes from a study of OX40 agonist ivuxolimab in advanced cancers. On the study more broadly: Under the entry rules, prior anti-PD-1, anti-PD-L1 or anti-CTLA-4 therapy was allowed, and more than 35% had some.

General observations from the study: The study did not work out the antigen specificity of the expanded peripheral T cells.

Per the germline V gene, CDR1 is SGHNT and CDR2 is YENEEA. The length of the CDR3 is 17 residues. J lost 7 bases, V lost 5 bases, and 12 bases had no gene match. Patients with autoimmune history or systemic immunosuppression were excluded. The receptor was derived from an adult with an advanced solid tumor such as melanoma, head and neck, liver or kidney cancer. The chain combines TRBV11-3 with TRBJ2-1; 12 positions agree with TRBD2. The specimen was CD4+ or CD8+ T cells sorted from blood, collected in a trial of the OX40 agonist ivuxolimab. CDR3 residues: CASSTRAGLAGLNEQFF. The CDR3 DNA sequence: TGTGCCAGCAGCACCCGCGCCGGACTAGCGGGGCTGAATGAGCAGTTCTTC.